This TCR beta chain comes out of a study of OX40 agonist ivuxolimab in advanced cancers. Some background on the complete study: Ivuxolimab, which targeted the costimulatory receptor OX40 (CD134), was an agonistic, fully human IgG2 monoclonal antibody. Intravenous ivuxolimab was administered to patients every 2 weeks at six dose levels: 0.01, 0.1, 0.3, 1.5, 3 and 10 mg/kg. Among the 50 to 55 dose-escalation patients, some 20 had hepatocellular carcinoma, about 15 melanoma, 9 renal cell carcinoma and 9 head and neck cancer. A male proportion of nearly 85% and a mean age of 60 years, ranging from roughly 23 to 90, were recorded for the dose-escalation cohort. Prior anti-PD-1, anti-PD-L1 or anti-CTLA-4 therapy was permitted, and checkpoint inhibitors had been received by around 39% of dose-escalation patients. Partial responses occurred in three dose-escalation patients: two with cutaneous melanoma and one with hepatocellular carcinoma. Peripheral TCRbeta sequencing aimed to test whether ivuxolimab altered TCR sequence diversity and caused clonal T-cell expansion. The paper describes the monotherapy dose-escalation part (N of about 47 patients) of the phase I trial of ivuxolimab. Study-wide findings and limitations: Low levels of normalized T-cell clonal expansion were also seen in some nonresponding patients. After ivuxolimab, expanded clones were on average more numerous among CD8+ T cells than among CD4+ T cells. At doses of 0.1 to 3.0 mg/kg, clonal expansion of both CD4+ and CD8+ T cells in blood was seen between baseline and week 6. In the 0.1-3.0 mg/kg groups, partial responders were among the patients with the lowest normalized peripheral clonal expansion, particularly in CD8+ T cells. Which antigens the clonally expanded peripheral T cells were specific for was not determined.

The trial excluded patients who had a history of autoimmune disease or were on systemic immunosuppression. In every dose cohort, peripheral blood was drawn for TCR sequencing at baseline, cycle 4 day 1, and cycle 7 day 1. The samples were drawn from a first-in-human, open-label, multicenter phase I dose-escalation trial of ivuxolimab. Adults with locally advanced or metastatic melanoma, renal cell carcinoma, hepatocellular carcinoma or head and neck squamous cell carcinoma were enrolled in the trial. Before TCR sequencing, CD4+ and CD8+ T cells were separately sorted from peripheral blood. Turning to this clone: Its binding antigen is unknown. The sample holds no much larger clone one base away, and base qualities are not on file.

There are 16 amino acids in the CDR3, from cysteine to phenylalanine inclusive. Only the CDR3 portion is preserved as DNA: 48 bases, with reading frame beginning at the first base. CDR1 and CDR2 are read off the germline V gene as SGHDN and FVKESK. Here V drops 0 bases and J drops 3 bases, and the junction holds 5 bases not matched to any gene. Genomic DNA was extracted from sorted cells for sequencing of the TCRbeta CDR3 region. The immunoSEQ Assay was used for sequencing of TCRbeta CDR3 regions. This immuneACCESS table, as held by TCRdb, lists in-frame sequences with V and J called but not all clones. Of the missing ones, under half trace to an unresolved V gene in checked studies; the others have no known cause. This sample has 70,000 to 75,000 clones in its table, and 70% to 90% of those were observed once. Together, the top ten hold approximately 2.6% of the sample.

The chain was built from TRBV14 and TRBJ2-1; 7 of the junction bases match TRBD2. The receptor comes from an adult with an advanced solid tumor such as melanoma, head and neck, liver or kidney cancer. The sequencing here drew on CD4+ or CD8+ T cells sorted from blood, taken in a trial of the OX40 agonist ivuxolimab. The CDR3 protein sequence reads: CASSQEGLTFYNEQFF. The DNA sequence is TGTGCCAGCAGCCAAGAGGGACTAACGTTCTACAATGAGCAGTTCTTC.